This is a list of T cell receptor beta chains from one sample in a study of PD-L1 blockade in urothelial cancer. Repertoires were generated with immunoSEQ multiplex PCR, while TCRdb's copy carries only in-frame clones and drops some. The sample yields roughly 100,000 clones, over 75% seen once. This specimen was PBMCs, taken around atezolizumab (anti-PD-L1) treatment. These receptors were taken from a man aged 45 to 65 with urothelial cancer. CDR3s leave out the opening cysteine and the closing phenylalanine or tryptophan. Fields, in order: V gene, D gene, CDR3 protein. The D gene is left open where the match is weak.

TRBV4-1 | . | ASSQGGGTVQPQH
TRBV19 | TRBD2 | AIRTSGRDNEQF
TRBV6-6 | . | ASSRPRGEAF
TRBV5-1 | TRBD2 | ASSLVPSGTGTDTQY
TRBV7-9 | TRBD1 | ASSLGGQGFADTQY
TRBV11-2 | . | ASSLGSIAQY
TRBV18 | . | ASSSPGGVGAYGYT
TRBV7-9 | . | ASSLVRGGYT
TRBV14 | . | ASSQRPWTRTAGELF
TRBV2 | TRBD2 | ASSLGLALNEQF
TRBV9 | . | ASSVGGSGVRSYNEQF
TRBV13 | TRBD2 | ASSTLAGGESYEQY
TRBV9 | . | ASSPRMNTEAF
TRBV27 | TRBD1 | ASSWTGGMKAF
TRBV6-5 | . | ASRSEHYGYT
TRBV28 | TRBD1 | ASISGTGDTEAF